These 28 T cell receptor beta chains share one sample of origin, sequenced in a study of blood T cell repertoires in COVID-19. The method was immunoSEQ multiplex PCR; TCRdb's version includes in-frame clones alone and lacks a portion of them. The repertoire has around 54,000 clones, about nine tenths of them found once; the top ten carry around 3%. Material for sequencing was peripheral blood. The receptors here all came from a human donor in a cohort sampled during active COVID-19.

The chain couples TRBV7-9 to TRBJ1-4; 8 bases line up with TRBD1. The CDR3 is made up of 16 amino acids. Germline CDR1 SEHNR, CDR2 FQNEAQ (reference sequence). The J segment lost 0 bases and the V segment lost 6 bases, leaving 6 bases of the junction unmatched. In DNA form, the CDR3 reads TGTGCCAGCAGTACAGGACAGGGACCAACTAATGAAAAACTGTTTTTT. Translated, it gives CASSTGQGPTNEKLFF.

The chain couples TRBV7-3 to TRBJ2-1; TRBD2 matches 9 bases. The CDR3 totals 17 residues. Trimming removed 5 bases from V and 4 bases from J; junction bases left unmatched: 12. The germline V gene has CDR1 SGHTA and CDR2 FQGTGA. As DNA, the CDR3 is TGTGCCAGCAGCAGCTTAATCTCTAGCGGGGAATACAATGAGCAGTTCTTC. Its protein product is CASSSLISSGEYNEQFF.

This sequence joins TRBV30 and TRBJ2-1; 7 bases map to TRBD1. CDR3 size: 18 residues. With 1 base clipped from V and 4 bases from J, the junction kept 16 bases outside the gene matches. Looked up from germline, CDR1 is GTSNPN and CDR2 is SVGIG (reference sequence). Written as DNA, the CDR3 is TGTGCCTGGAGTGATGGGGGTTCAGGGGGTCTATTATACAATGAGCAGTTCTTC. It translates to CAWSDGGSGGLLYNEQFF.

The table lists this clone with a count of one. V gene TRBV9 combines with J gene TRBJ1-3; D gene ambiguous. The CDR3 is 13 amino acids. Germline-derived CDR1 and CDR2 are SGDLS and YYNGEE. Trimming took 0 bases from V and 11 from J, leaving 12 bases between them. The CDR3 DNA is TGTGCCAGCAGCGTAGAGATCAGCGGGGCCATATATTTT. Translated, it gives CASSVEISGAIYF.

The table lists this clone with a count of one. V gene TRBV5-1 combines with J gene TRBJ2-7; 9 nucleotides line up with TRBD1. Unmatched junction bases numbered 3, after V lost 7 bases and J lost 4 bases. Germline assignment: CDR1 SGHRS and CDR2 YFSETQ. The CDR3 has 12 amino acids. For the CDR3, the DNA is TGCGCCAGCTCGGGACAGGGATACGAGCAGTACTTC. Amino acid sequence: CASSGQGYEQYF. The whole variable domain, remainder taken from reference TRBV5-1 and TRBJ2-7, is KAGVTQTPRYLIKTRGQQVTLSCSPISGHRSVSWYQQTPGQGLQFLFEYFSETQRNKGNFPGRFSGRQFSNSRSEMNVSTLELGDSALYLCASSGQGYEQYFGPGTRLTVT.

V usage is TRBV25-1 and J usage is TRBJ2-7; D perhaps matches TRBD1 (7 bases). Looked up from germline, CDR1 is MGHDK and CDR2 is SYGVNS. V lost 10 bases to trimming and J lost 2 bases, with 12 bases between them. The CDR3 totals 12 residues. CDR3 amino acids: CATAGQPYEQYF. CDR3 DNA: TGTGCCACCGCGGGACAGCCCTACGAGCAGTACTTC.

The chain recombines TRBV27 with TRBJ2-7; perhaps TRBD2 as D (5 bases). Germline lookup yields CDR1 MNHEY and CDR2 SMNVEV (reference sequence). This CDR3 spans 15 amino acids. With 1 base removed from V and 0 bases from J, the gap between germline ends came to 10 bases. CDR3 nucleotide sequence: TGTGCCAGCAGTTTATTCGGGGAGAGCTCCTACGAGCAGTACTTC. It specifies CASSLFGESSYEQYF.

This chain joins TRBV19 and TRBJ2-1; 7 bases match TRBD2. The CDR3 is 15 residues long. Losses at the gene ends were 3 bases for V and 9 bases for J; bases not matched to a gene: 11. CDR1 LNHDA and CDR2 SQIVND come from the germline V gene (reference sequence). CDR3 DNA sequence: TGTGCCAGTAGTATTAGGAGCGGAAGGGAGGGTGAGCAGTTCTTC. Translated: CASSIRSGREGEQFF.

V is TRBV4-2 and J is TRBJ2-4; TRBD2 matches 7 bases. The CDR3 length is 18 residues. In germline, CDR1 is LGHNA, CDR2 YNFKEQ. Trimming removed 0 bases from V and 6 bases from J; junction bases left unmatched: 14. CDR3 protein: CASSQEFSSGSLGNIQYF. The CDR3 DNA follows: TGTGCCAGCAGCCAAGAATTTTCTAGCGGAAGTCTCGGAAACATTCAGTACTTC.

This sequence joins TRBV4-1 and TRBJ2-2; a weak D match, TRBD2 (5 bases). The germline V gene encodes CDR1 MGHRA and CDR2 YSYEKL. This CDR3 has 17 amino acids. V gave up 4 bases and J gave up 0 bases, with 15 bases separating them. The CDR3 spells CASSRPPIGANTGELFF. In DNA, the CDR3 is TGCGCCAGCAGCCGACCGCCAATCGGGGCGAACACCGGGGAGCTGTTTTTT.

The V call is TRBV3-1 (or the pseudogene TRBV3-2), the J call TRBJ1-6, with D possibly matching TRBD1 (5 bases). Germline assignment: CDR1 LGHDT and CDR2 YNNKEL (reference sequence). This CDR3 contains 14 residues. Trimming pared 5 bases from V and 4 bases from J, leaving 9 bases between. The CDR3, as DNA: TGTGCCAGCAGCTTGACAGATTATAATTCACCCCTCCACTTT. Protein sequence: CASSLTDYNSPLHF.

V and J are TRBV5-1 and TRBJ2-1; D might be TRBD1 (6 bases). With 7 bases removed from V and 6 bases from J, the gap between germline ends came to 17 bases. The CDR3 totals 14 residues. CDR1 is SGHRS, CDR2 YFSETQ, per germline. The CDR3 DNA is TGCGCCAGCGGTAACAGGGCCTCCCCCAATGAGCAGTTCTTC. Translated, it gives CASGNRASPNEQFF.

Written as DNA, the CDR3 is TGCGCCAGCAGCCAAGATTGGCTAGCGGGAAACAATGAGCAGTTCTTC. Translated, it gives CASSQDWLAGNNEQFF. The chain couples TRBV4-1 to TRBJ2-1; the match to TRBD2 covers 9 bases. V trimming: 0 bases; J trimming: 5 bases; junction bases outside the gene matches: 5. Germline CDR1 reads MGHRA; CDR2 reads YSYEKL. This CDR3 region has 16 residues.

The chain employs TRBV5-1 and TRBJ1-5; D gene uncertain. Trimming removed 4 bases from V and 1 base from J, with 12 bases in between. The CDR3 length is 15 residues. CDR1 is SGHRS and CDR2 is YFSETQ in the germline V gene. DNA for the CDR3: TGCGCCAGCAGCCCCTCGGGGTCGAGCAATCAGCCCCAGCATTTT. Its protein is CASSPSGSSNQPQHF.

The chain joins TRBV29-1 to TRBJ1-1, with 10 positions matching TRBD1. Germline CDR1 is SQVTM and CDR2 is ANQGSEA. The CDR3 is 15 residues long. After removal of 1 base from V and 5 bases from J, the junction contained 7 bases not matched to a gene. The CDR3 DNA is TGCAGCGTTGAAGCCCGACAGGGGGCTAAAACTGAAGCTTTCTTT. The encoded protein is CSVEARQGAKTEAFF.

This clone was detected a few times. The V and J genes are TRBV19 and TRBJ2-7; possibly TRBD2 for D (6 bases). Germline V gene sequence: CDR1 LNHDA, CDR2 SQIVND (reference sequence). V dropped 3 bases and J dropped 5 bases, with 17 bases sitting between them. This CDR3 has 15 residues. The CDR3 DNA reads TGTGCCAGTAGTATCCGGGGGACTGCCGGGGACGAGCAGTACTTC. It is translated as CASSIRGTAGDEQYF.

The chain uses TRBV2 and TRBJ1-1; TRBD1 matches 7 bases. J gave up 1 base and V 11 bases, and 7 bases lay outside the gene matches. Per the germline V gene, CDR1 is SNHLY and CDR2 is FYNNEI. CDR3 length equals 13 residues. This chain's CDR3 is CAFARQGNTEAFF. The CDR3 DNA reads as TGTGCCTTCGCCAGACAGGGGAACACTGAAGCTTTCTTT.

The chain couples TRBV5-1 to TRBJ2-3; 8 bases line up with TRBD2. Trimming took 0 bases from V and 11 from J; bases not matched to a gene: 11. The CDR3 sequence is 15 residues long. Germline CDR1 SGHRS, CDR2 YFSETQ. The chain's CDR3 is CASSLDSSGYDLQYF. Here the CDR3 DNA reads TGCGCCAGCAGCTTGGACTCTAGCGGGTACGATTTGCAGTATTTT.

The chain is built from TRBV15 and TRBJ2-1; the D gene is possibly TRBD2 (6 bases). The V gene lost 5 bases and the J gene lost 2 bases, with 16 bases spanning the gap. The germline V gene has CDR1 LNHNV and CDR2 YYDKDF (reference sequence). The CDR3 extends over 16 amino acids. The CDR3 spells CATSGSYGSPYNEQFF. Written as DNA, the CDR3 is TGTGCCACCAGCGGTAGTTACGGGAGCCCCTACAATGAGCAGTTCTTC.

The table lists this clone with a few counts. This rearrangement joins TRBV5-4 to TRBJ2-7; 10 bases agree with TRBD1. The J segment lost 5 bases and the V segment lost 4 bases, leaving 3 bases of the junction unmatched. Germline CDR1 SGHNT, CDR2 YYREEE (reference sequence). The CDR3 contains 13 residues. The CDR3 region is CASSLTGGNEQYF. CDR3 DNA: TGTGCCAGCAGCCTGACAGGGGGCAACGAGCAGTACTTC.

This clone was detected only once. The CDR3 coding sequence is TGTGCCAGCAGCTTTAACGCGGCCTACGAGCAGTACTTC. This encodes CASSFNAAYEQYF. The chain combines TRBV5-6 with TRBJ2-7, with D uncertain. CDR1 and CDR2 from the germline V gene are SGHDT and YYEEEE. V lost 2 bases and J 2 bases, leaving 8 bases between the germline ends. CDR3 length: 13 amino acids.

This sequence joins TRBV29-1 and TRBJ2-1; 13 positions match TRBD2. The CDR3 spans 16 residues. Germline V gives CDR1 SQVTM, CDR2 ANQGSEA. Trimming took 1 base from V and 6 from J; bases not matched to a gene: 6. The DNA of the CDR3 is TGCAGCGTTGAAGGGACACTAGCGGGAGGGGGCAATGAGCAGTTCTTC. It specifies CSVEGTLAGGGNEQFF.

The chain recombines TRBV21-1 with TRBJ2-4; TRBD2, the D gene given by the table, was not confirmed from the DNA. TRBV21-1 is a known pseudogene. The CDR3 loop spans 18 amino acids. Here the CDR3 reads CASSSPPDSTLAKYIQYF. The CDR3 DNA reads TGTGCCAGCAGCAGCCCGCCAGACAGCACACTAGCCAAATACATTCAGTACTTC.

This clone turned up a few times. CDR3 DNA: TGTGCCAGCAGCGCGGACAGGGGCCGGGGCACTGAAGCTTTCTTT. It is translated as CASSADRGRGTEAFF. The V call is TRBV7-9, the J call TRBJ1-1; 9 nucleotides match TRBD1. Germline values: CDR1 SEHNR, CDR2 FQNEAQ (reference sequence). V gave up 5 bases and J gave up 4 bases; unmatched junction bases: 8. The CDR3 consists of 15 residues.

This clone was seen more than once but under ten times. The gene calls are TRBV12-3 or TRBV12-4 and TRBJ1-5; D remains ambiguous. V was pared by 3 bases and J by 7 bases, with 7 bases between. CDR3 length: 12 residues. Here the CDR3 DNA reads TGTGCCAGCAGTTTCCGGTACCAGCCCCAGCATTTT. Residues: CASSFRYQPQHF.

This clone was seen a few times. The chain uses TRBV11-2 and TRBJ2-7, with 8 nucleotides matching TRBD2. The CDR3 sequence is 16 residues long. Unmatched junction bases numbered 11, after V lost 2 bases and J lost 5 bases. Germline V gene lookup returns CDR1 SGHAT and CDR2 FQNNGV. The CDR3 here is CASSLSWSGRVDEQYF. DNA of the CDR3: TGTGCCAGCAGCTTATCTTGGTCCGGGAGGGTAGACGAGCAGTACTTC.

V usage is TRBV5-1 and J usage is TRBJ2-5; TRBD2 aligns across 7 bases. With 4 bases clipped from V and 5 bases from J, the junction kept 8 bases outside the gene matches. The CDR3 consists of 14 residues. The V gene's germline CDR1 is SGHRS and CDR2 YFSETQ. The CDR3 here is CASSNWPGGETQYF. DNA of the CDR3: TGCGCCAGCAGCAACTGGCCCGGGGGGGAGACCCAGTACTTC.

The CDR3 DNA follows: TGCGCCAGCAGCACGGGACAGTGGGGGCCTCCAGCCTATGGCTACACCTTC. It specifies CASSTGQWGPPAYGYTF. V gene TRBV5-1 combines with J gene TRBJ1-2; 7 bases align to TRBD1. V lost 4 bases, J lost 4 bases, and 16 bases stayed unmatched. This CDR3 is 17 amino acids long. The germline gives CDR1 SGHRS, CDR2 YFSETQ.